This TCR beta chain was found in a study of human T cells and chemical hapten exposure. There are a few counts of this clonotype. Time point denoted: pre-sensitization, week 0. Noted treatment: therapeutic diphenylcyclopropenone sensitization with weekly scalp DPC. Patients had alopecia, were aged 18 to 70, and were not pregnant. This CDR3 comprises 15 residues. Trimming left V 2 bases short and J 0 bases short, with 9 bases between. Germline loops: CDR1 LGHNA, CDR2 YSLEER. TCRdb itself ran the RACE reads through MiXCR, one entry per CDR3 protein. The sample lists a few hundred thousand distinct CDR3 sequences; around 5.5% were seen once.

V usage is TRBV4-3 and J usage is TRBJ2-3; D gene uncertain. The material was whole blood, obtained in connection with sensitization to the hapten diphenylcyclopropenone (DPC). The sequence was obtained from a woman between 18 and 29 years old with alopecia areata. Some clones in this sample may be carry-over from other donors' samples. CDR3 in amino acids: CASSQQVVSTDTQYF. CDR3 DNA: TGCGCCAGCAGCCAACAAGTCGTTAGCACAGATACGCAGTATTTT.